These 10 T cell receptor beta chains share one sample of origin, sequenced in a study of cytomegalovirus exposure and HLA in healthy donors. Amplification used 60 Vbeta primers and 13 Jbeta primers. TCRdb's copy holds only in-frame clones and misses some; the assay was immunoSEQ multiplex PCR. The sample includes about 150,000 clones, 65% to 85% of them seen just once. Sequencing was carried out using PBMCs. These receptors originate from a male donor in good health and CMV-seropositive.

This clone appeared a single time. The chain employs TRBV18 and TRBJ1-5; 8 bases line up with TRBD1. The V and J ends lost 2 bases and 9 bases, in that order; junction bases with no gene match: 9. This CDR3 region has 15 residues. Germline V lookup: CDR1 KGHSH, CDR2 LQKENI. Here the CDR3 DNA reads TGTGCCAGCTCACCAACGGAGGACAGGGAAATGCCCCAGCATTTT. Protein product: CASSPTEDREMPQHF.

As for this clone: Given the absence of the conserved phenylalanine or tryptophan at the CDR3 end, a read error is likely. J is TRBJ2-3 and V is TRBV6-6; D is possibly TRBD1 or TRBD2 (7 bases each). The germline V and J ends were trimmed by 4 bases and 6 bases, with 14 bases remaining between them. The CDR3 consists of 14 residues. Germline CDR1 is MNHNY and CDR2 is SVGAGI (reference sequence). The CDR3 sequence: CASSSGTAGDTQYL. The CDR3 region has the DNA TGTGCCAGCAGTTCCGGGACAGCGGGGGATACGCAGTATCTT.

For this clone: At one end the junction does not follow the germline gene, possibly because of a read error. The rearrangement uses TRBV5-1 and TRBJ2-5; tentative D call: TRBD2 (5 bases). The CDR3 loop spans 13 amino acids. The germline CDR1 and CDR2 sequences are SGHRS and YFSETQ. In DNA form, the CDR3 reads TGCGCCAGCAGCTCACTAGGACTGACACGGGGAGACTTC. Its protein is CASSSLGLTRGDF.

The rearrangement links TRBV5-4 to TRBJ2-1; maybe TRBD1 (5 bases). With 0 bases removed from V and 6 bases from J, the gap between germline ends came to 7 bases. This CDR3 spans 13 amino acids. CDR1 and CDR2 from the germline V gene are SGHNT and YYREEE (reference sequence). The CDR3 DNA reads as TGTGCCAGCAGCTTGGCCAGGGTCAATGAGCAGTTCTTC. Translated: CASSLARVNEQFF.

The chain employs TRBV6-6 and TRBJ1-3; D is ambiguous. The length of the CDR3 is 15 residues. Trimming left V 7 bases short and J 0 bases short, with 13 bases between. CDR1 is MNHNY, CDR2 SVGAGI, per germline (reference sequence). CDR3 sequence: CASTYAKISGNTIYF. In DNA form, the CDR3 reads TGTGCCAGCACCTACGCGAAGATCTCTGGAAACACCATATATTTT.

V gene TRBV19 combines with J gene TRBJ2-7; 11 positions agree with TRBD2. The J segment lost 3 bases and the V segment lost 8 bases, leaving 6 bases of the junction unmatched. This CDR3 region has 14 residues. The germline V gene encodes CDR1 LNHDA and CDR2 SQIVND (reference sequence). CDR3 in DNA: TGTGCCAGTGCCACTAGCGGGAGAGGCTACGAGCAGTACTTC. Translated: CASATSGRGYEQYF.

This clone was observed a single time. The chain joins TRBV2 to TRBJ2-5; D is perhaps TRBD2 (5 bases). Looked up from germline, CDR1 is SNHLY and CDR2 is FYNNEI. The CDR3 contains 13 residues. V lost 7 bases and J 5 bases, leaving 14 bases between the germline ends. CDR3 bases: TGTGCCAGCATACCCCTCCCGGGGGAGACCCAGTACTTC. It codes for CASIPLPGETQYF.

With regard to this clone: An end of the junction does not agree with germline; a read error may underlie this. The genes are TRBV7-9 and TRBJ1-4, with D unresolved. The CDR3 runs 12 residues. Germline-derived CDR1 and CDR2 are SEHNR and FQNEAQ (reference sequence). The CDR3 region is CASSLSNEKLFF. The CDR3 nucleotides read TGTGCCAGCAGCTTATCTAACGAAAAACTGTTTTTT.

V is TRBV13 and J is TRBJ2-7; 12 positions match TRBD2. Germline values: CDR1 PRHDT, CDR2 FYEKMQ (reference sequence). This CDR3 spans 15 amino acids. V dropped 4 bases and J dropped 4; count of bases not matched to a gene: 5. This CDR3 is CASSSTTSGSYEQYF. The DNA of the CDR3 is TGTGCCAGCAGCTCCACGACTAGCGGGAGTTACGAGCAGTACTTC. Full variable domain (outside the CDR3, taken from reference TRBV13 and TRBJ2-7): AAGVIQSPRHLIKEKRETATLKCYPIPRHDTVYWYQQGPGQDPQFLISFYEKMQSDKGSIPDRFSAQQFSDYHSELNMSSLELGDSALYFCASSSTTSGSYEQYFGPGTRLTVT.

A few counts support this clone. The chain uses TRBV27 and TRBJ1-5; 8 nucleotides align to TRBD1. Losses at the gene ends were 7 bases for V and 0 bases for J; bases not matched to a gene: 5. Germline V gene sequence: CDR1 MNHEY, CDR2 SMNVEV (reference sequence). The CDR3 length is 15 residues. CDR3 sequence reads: CASTPDRDSNQPQHF. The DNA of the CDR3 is TGTGCCAGCACCCCGGACAGGGATAGCAATCAGCCCCAGCATTTT.